This TCR beta chain was captured in a study of T-cell reconstitution after alpha-beta-depleted transplantation in children. Notes on the study in general: Some patients' high day-60 TCRbeta diversity was attributed to recipient cells surviving conditioning. A year post-transplant, T-cell counts and diversity derived mostly from newly produced T cells. Alpha-beta T cells about two months after transplant reportedly derived from several hundred expanded graft clones.

Construction of the TCRbeta library involved unique molecular identifiers. TCRdb analysed the PCR reads with MiXCR anew, one entry per CDR3 protein. This table holds 25,000 to 35,000 distinct CDR3 sequences, about 7% found once. This clonotype was seen repeatedly, ten times or more. The antigen is not known. V was shortened by 3 bases and J by 0 bases, with 9 bases between the two germline ends. The CDR3 is made up of 14 amino acids. Germline assignment: CDR1 SGDLS and CDR2 YYNGEE. This TCR was sampled from a child younger than two who had a stem cell transplant for acute myeloid leukemia, so the T cells may come from the graft donor. J is TRBJ2-5 and V is TRBV9; TRBD2 is a possible D gene (5 bases). Here the sequenced sample was peripheral blood, taken 60 days after TCRalphabeta/CD19-depleted stem cell transplant. The CDR3 loop is CASSGAVHQETQYF. The CDR3 region has the DNA TGTGCCAGCAGCGGAGCGGTGCACCAAGAGACCCAGTACTTC.